What follows are 26 T cell receptor beta chains derived from one specimen sequenced in a study of T cells in Graves' hyperthyroidism and ophthalmopathy. Amplification targeted TCR beta CDR3 regions from RNA transcripts. First-round RT-PCR of the TCR CDR3 relied on the HTBI primer set. TCRdb re-analysed the multiplex PCR reads in MiXCR, keeping a single row per CDR3 protein. Of some 800,000 distinct CDR3 sequences in the sample, 38% were seen once. The source material was blood. Receptors originate from a young man with Graves' hyperthyroidism.

To note about this clonotype: Possible read error: a much larger clone is one base away. This chain connects TRBV19 to TRBJ1-1; TRBD1 agrees at 10 bases. Germline V lookup: CDR1 LNHDA, CDR2 SQIVND (reference sequence). The CDR3 loop spans 14 amino acids. The CDR3 sequence is CASSTDRGGTEASF. In nucleotides, the CDR3 is TGTGCCAGTAGTACGGACAGGGGGGGCACTGAAGCTTCCTTT.

This clonotype has ten or more counts. The chain is built from TRBV20-1 and TRBJ1-6, with TRBD1 as a possible D gene (5 bases). Germline CDR1 and CDR2: DFQATT and SNEGSKA (reference sequence). Trimming removed 4 bases at V and 7 bases at J, with 11 bases between. The CDR3 length is 13 residues. Here the CDR3 reads CSATGTVNSPLHF. CDR3 sequence (DNA): TGCAGTGCTACCGGGACGGTGAATTCACCCCTCCACTTT.

As for this clonotype: Germline is not matched at one junction end, which may reflect a read error. The CDR3 loop is CASSLGSGFF. The CDR3 DNA reads as TGTGCCAGCAGCTTAGGTAGCGGGTTTTTT. This rearrangement joins TRBV7-8 to TRBJ1-3, with D hard to call. CDR1 is SGHVS, CDR2 FQNEAQ, per germline. The CDR3 is made up of 10 amino acids.

This rearrangement joins TRBV25-1 to TRBJ2-5, with 7 bases matching TRBD1. The CDR3 extends over 14 amino acids. CDR1 and CDR2 (germline): MGHDK, SYGVNS. J gave up 5 bases and V 8 bases, and 11 bases lay outside the gene matches. CDR3 sequence: CASFPRQGGETQYF. In DNA, the CDR3 is TGTGCCAGCTTCCCGCGACAGGGTGGGGAGACCCAGTACTTC. The complete variable domain, with remaining parts taken from reference TRBV25-1 and TRBJ2-5, reads EADIYQTPRYLVIGTGKKITLECSQTMGHDKMYWYQQDPGMELHLIHYSYGVNSTEKGDLSSESTVSRIRTEHFPLTLESARPSHTSQYLCASFPRQGGETQYFGPGTRLLVL.

This clonotype has just a few counts. The rearrangement links TRBV5-5 to TRBJ1-2; no clear D gene. The CDR3 is 13 residues long. Germline V gene data show CDR1 as SGHKS and CDR2 as YYEKEE (reference sequence). V dropped 4 bases and J dropped 2 bases, with 9 bases sitting between them. CDR3 sequence (DNA): TGTGCCAGCAGCACCGGGGAAAACTATGGCTACACCTTC. Protein sequence: CASSTGENYGYTF.

This clonotype was detected a few times. This chain joins TRBV7-2 and TRBJ2-5; 13 bases align to TRBD2. Germline V gene data show CDR1 as SGHTA and CDR2 as FQGNSA. CDR3 length: 17 residues. With 5 bases clipped from V and 1 base from J, the junction kept 7 bases outside the gene matches. Here the CDR3 DNA reads TGTGCCAGCAGCCCCCGGACTAGCGGGAGTCCCCAAGAGACCCAGTACTTC. This sequence encodes CASSPRTSGSPQETQYF.

V and J are TRBV7-6 and TRBJ1-1, with a weak D call TRBD1 (5 bases). CDR1 and CDR2 from the germline V gene are SGHVS and FNYEAQ. CDR3 size: 14 residues. Deletions cut 4 bases from V and 4 bases from J, with 13 bases between. The CDR3 DNA reads as TGTGCCAGCAGCTCGGGACTTGGGAGCACTGAAGCTTTCTTT. It specifies CASSSGLGSTEAFF.

This clonotype came up a few times. The chain links TRBV9 to TRBJ2-2, with a possible D match to TRBD1 (6 bases). Trimming shortened V by 4 bases and J by 4 bases, and 11 bases separated the two germline ends. CDR3 length: 14 amino acids. In germline, CDR1 is SGDLS, CDR2 YYNGEE. This CDR3 reads CASSPSQGTGELFF. The CDR3 bases are TGTGCCAGCAGCCCCTCACAGGGCACCGGGGAGCTGTTTTTT. Variable domain in full (rest from reference TRBV9 and TRBJ2-2): DSGVTQTPKHLITATGQRVTLRCSPRSGDLSVYWYQQSLDQGLQFLIQYYNGEERAKGNILERFSAQQFPDLHSELNLSSLELGDSALYFCASSPSQGTGELFFGEGSRLTVL.

This clonotype was picked up many times. The genes are TRBV15 and TRBJ2-6; 8 bases match TRBD2. Germline V CDR1 and CDR2: LNHNV, YYDKDF (reference sequence). The CDR3 covers 20 residues. J was trimmed by 1 base and V by 0 bases; bases with no gene match: 11. CDR3 DNA: TGTGCCACCAGCAGAGAGGAATATAGCGGGGCAGGGTCTGGGGCCAACGTCCTGACTTTC. Protein product: CATSREEYSGAGSGANVLTF.

This clonotype was observed at least ten times. This rearrangement joins TRBV7-2 to TRBJ2-7; the D is unclear. Germline V gene lookup returns CDR1 SGHTA and CDR2 FQGNSA. The CDR3 is made up of 12 amino acids. Trimming shortened V by 5 bases and J by 4 bases, and 9 bases separated the two germline ends. CDR3 sequence reads: CASSPTQYEQYF. The CDR3 DNA follows: TGTGCCAGCAGCCCTACCCAGTACGAGCAGTACTTC.

This clonotype appeared many times. This chain links TRBV2 with TRBJ1-2; 10 bases are shared with TRBD1. The CDR3 spans 15 residues. V shed 2 bases, J shed 5 bases, and the junction held 5 bases outside the gene matches. Germline V lookup: CDR1 SNHLY, CDR2 FYNNEI. The CDR3, as DNA: TGTGCCAGCAGTGAAACCCGGACAGGGGGGTATGGCTACACCTTC. Translating it yields CASSETRTGGYGYTF.

A word on this clonotype: The DNA is left out, because the CDR3 cannot be placed on it with certainty; the CDR3 is given as TCRdb lists it. The chain couples TRBV7-3 to TRBJ1-1. The germline V gene encodes CDR1 SGHTA and CDR2 FQGTGA. The CDR3 has 19 residues if both end residues are counted. This chain's CDR3 is CASSFYICSARRQNTEAFF.

J is TRBJ1-2 and V is TRBV5-1; D is unresolved. This CDR3 contains 13 residues. The germline V gene encodes CDR1 SGHRS and CDR2 YFSETQ. Trimming removed 6 bases from V and 5 bases from J, with 14 bases in between. CDR3: CASTAGRRYGYTF. CDR3 nucleotide sequence: TGCGCCAGCACCGCGGGTCGCCGTTATGGCTACACCTTC.

This chain connects TRBV4-1 to TRBJ1-6; possible D gene TRBD1, 5 bases. V was trimmed by 0 bases and J by 9 bases, leaving 18 bases between them. This CDR3 is 17 amino acids long. Germline CDR1 reads MGHRA; CDR2 reads YSYEKL. The CDR3 DNA reads as TGCGCCAGCAGCCAAGAGGACCCCCAGGGAATGAGTTCACCCCTCCACTTT. It encodes CASSQEDPQGMSSPLHF.

In this sample, this clonotype turned up a few times. The V call is TRBV20-1, the J call TRBJ1-5; the D gene is possibly TRBD1 (6 bases). Germline values: CDR1 DFQATT, CDR2 SNEGSKA (reference sequence). This CDR3 region has 13 residues. Between the trimmed V and J ends, which lost 6 bases and 5 bases, there was a span of 14 bases. The CDR3 sequence: CSAKGHLDQPQHF. CDR3 in DNA: TGCAGTGCAAAGGGACATCTAGATCAGCCCCAGCATTTT.

There are a few counts of this clonotype. The chain has TRBV6-5 and TRBJ1-6, with unresolved D. Trimming removed 5 bases at V and 10 bases at J, with 12 bases between. The CDR3 totals 13 residues. Germline loops: CDR1 MNHEY, CDR2 SVGAGI. The CDR3 bases are TGTGCCAGCAGTCCTGGGATCGGGTCACCCCTCCACTTT. Translated: CASSPGIGSPLHF.

This sequence joins TRBV10-3 and TRBJ2-5; 8 nucleotides align to TRBD2. V was pared by 11 bases and J by 4 bases, with 6 bases of the junction left unmatched. Germline V lookup: CDR1 ENHRY, CDR2 SYGVKD. The CDR3 sequence is 12 residues long. CDR3 residues: CAANAGGETQYF. The CDR3 DNA reads as TGTGCCGCCAACGCGGGGGGAGAGACCCAGTACTTC.

Concerning this clonotype itself: A read error may account for a junction end that differs from germline. V gene TRBV9 combines with J gene TRBJ1-2; D is ambiguous. Germline V gives CDR1 SGDLS, CDR2 YYNGEE. The CDR3 totals 15 residues. CDR3 sequence reads: CASSVREATVYGYTF. DNA of the CDR3: TGCGCCAGCAGCGTCCGGGAGGCGACCGTCTATGGCTACACCTTC.

This clonotype was seen a handful of times. The J gene is TRBJ1-3, the V gene TRBV7-9, with unresolved D. Germline V gene data show CDR1 as SEHNR and CDR2 as FQNEAQ (reference sequence). V was pared by 1 base and J by 4 bases, with 8 bases between. This CDR3 region has 14 residues. CDR3 region: CASSLDHWGNTIYF. CDR3 DNA sequence: TGTGCCAGCAGCTTAGATCACTGGGGAAACACCATATATTTT. The full variable domain, its missing parts supplied by reference TRBV7-9 and TRBJ1-3, is DTGVSQNPRHKITKRGQNVTFRCDPISEHNRLYWYRQTLGQGPEFLTYFQNEAQLEKSRLLSDRFSAERPKGSFSTLEIQRTEQGDSAMYLCASSLDHWGNTIYFGEGSWLTVV.

The rearrangement joins TRBV29-1 to TRBJ1-1; unclear D gene. There are 10 residues in the CDR3. V was clipped by 5 bases and J by 8 bases, with 9 bases between them. CDR1 and CDR2 (germline): SQVTM, ANQGSEA. The CDR3: CSVKGFEAFF. Written as DNA, the CDR3 is TGCAGCGTTAAAGGGTTCGAAGCTTTCTTT.

This clonotype was seen a handful of times. V usage is TRBV20-1 and J usage is TRBJ2-5; D gene ambiguous. Germline V gives CDR1 DFQATT, CDR2 SNEGSKA (reference sequence). The CDR3 has 13 amino acids. V lost 3 bases, J lost 1 base, and 9 bases lay in between. CDR3 bases: TGCAGTGCTAGTCTGGGCGCCCAAGAGACCCAGTACTTC. Encoded protein: CSASLGAQETQYF.

Regarding this clonotype: Possible read error: a much larger clone is one base away. J is TRBJ1-2 and V is TRBV7-9, with D possibly being TRBD1 (5 bases). This CDR3 has 15 amino acids. Germline CDR1 is SEHNR and CDR2 is FQNEAQ (reference sequence). V lost 5 bases and J lost 6, with 19 bases in between. DNA for the CDR3: TGTGCCAGCAGCATCAGCGGGGGAGGGGCGGATGGCTACACCTTC. Encoded protein: CASSISGGGADGYTF.

Remarks on this clonotype: A read error may produce the germline difference seen at one junction end. For the CDR3, the DNA is TGCGGCGTGGTAGGGACTGAAGCTTTCTTT. As protein: CGVVGTEAFF. This sequence joins TRBV29-1 and TRBJ1-1; D ambiguous. CDR3 length equals 10 residues. Germline-derived CDR1 and CDR2 are SQVTM and ANQGSEA. The full variable domain, in which reference TRBV29-1 and TRBJ1-1 provide the parts outside the CDR3, is SAVISQKPSRDICQRGTSLTIQCQVDSQVTMMFWYRQQPGQSLTLIATANQGSEATYESGFVIDKFPISRPNLTFSTLTVSNMSPEDSSIYLCGVVGTEAFFGQGTRLTVV.

This clonotype appeared a few times. The chain joins TRBV7-2 to TRBJ2-7, with D possibly matching TRBD2 (5 bases). Germline loops: CDR1 SGHTA, CDR2 FQGNSA. There are 14 residues in the CDR3. Trimming removed 7 bases from V and 4 bases from J, with 17 bases in between. The CDR3 is CASTPPGIAYEQYF. CDR3 in DNA: TGTGCCAGCACCCCCCCGGGGATTGCATACGAGCAGTACTTC.

Note on this clonotype: Possible read error: a much larger clone is one base away. This rearrangement joins TRBV2 to TRBJ2-7; D may be TRBD2 (6 bases). The CDR3 contains 13 residues. Trimming left V 6 bases short and J 0 bases short, with 9 bases between. Germline V lookup: CDR1 SNHLY, CDR2 FYNNEI. Here the CDR3 reads CASSGTLSYEQYF. The CDR3 DNA reads as TGTGCCAGCAGCGGGACTCTCTCCTACGAGCAGTACTTC.

There are a few counts of this clonotype. The J gene is TRBJ1-5, the V gene TRBV12-3 or TRBV12-4, with a weak D call TRBD1 (5 bases). V lost 5 bases to trimming and J lost 0 bases, with 17 bases between them. The CDR3 sequence is 17 residues long. CDR3 sequence reads: CASSQSLTGYSNQPQHF. DNA of the CDR3: TGTGCCAGCAGTCAATCCCTTACAGGCTATAGCAATCAGCCCCAGCATTTT.